One and the same sample provided the 17 T cell receptor beta chains below, sequenced in a study of blood T cell repertoires in COVID-19. Sequenced by immunoSEQ multiplex PCR; TCRdb stores in-frame clones only, minus some. Counted here are 290,000 or so clones, 86% occurring once; the ten biggest clones make up roughly 3%. The specimen sequenced was PBMCs or T cells enriched from blood (not recorded which). These receptors all come from a woman aged 18-35 years who had recovered from COVID-19.

The V and J genes are TRBV7-8 and TRBJ2-7; D might be TRBD1 (6 bases). Per the germline V gene, CDR1 is SGHVS and CDR2 is FQNEAQ. CDR3 length: 13 amino acids. With 5 bases removed from V and 7 bases from J, the gap between germline ends came to 15 bases. CDR3 sequence (DNA): TGTGCCAGCAGCCCAGGGGAGTTAAGGGAGCAGTACTTC. As protein: CASSPGELREQYF.

The V gene is TRBV5-8, the J gene TRBJ2-7; 7 positions match TRBD1. V lost 0 bases, J lost 0 bases, and 3 bases stayed unmatched. Germline V gene data show CDR1 as SGHTS and CDR2 as YDEGEE. This CDR3 has 15 residues. CDR3 DNA sequence: TGTGCCAGCAGCTTGGGTCGGACAGGCTCCTACGAGCAGTACTTC. Translating it yields CASSLGRTGSYEQYF.

This clone has only one observation. Other DNA sequences within the sample encode an identical CDR3. The rearrangement uses TRBV3-1 (or the pseudogene TRBV3-2) and TRBJ2-7, with D tentatively TRBD1 (5 bases). Trimming removed 0 bases at V and 4 bases at J, with 7 bases between. The CDR3 runs 13 residues. Germline assignment: CDR1 LGHDT and CDR2 YNNKEL (reference sequence). CDR3: CASSQDRQYEQYF. Here the CDR3 DNA reads TGTGCCAGCAGCCAAGATCGACAGTACGAGCAGTACTTC.

A few counts support this clone. J is TRBJ2-7 and V is TRBV19; 10 bases are shared with TRBD1. Germline loops: CDR1 LNHDA, CDR2 SQIVND (reference sequence). The CDR3 extends over 13 amino acids. Germline trimming cut 10 bases from V and 2 bases from J; bases unmatched to any gene: 5. The CDR3 DNA is TGTGCCACCAAGGGACAGGGGCCCTACGAGCAGTACTTC. Translated, it gives CATKGQGPYEQYF.

This clone was observed a few times. This sequence joins TRBV19 and TRBJ2-7, with D perhaps TRBD2 (6 bases). Germline V gene sequence: CDR1 LNHDA, CDR2 SQIVND (reference sequence). V gave up 4 bases and J gave up 2 bases, with 15 bases separating them. CDR3 size: 15 residues. In DNA form, the CDR3 reads TGTGCCAGTAGTACCCGACCGGAGGGCCCCTACGAGCAGTACTTC. Translation: CASSTRPEGPYEQYF.

The genes are TRBV7-2 and TRBJ2-1; TRBD1 matches 9 bases. The CDR3 sequence is 16 residues long. V was pared by 1 base and J by 7 bases, with 8 bases of the junction left unmatched. Germline V gene data show CDR1 as SGHTA and CDR2 as FQGNSA. CDR3: CASSLEPQGAFNEQFF. The CDR3 nucleotides read TGTGCCAGCAGCTTAGAGCCACAGGGGGCATTTAATGAGCAGTTCTTC.

The V and J genes are TRBV7-6 and TRBJ2-7, with a weak D call TRBD2 (6 bases). Looked up from germline, CDR1 is SGHVS and CDR2 is FNYEAQ. The CDR3 has 15 residues. Trimming removed 5 bases from V and 5 bases from J, with 19 bases in between. CDR3 sequence: CASSPGGSYIDEQYF. The CDR3 nucleotides are TGTGCCAGCAGCCCTGGAGGGAGCTATATAGACGAGCAGTACTTC.

The rearrangement links TRBV10-3 to TRBJ2-2, with D tentatively TRBD1 (6 bases). Trimming pared 4 bases from V and 6 bases from J, leaving 18 bases between. The germline CDR1 and CDR2 sequences are ENHRY and SYGVKD. The CDR3 has 16 residues. The CDR3 protein is CAISGRDTLSPGELFF. The CDR3 DNA follows: TGTGCCATCAGTGGTCGGGACACACTATCGCCCGGGGAGCTGTTTTTT.

The V and J genes are TRBV30 and TRBJ1-3; no clear D gene. There are 14 residues in the CDR3. V was cut by 3 bases and J by 3 bases, with 12 bases left in between. Germline V gives CDR1 GTSNPN, CDR2 SVGIG (reference sequence). The CDR3 DNA is TGTGCCTGGAGATGGAGGGTGGGTGGAAACACCATATATTTT. Its translation is CAWRWRVGGNTIYF.

The genes are TRBV28 and TRBJ2-5; 8 positions match TRBD2. CDR3 length equals 15 residues. Germline loops: CDR1 MDHEN, CDR2 SYDVKM. J gave up 7 bases and V 6 bases, and 13 bases lay outside the gene matches. This chain's CDR3 is CASRISGSSFGTQYF. CDR3 in DNA: TGTGCCAGCAGAATAAGCGGGAGTTCTTTTGGGACCCAGTACTTC.

The V and J genes are TRBV7-2 and TRBJ2-7, with TRBD1 as a possible D gene (6 bases). The ends were cut back, 3 bases at V and 4 bases at J, with 22 bases in the middle. Germline CDR1 SGHTA, CDR2 FQGNSA. The CDR3 consists of 17 residues. In DNA, the CDR3 is TGTGCCAGCAGCTTTTTTACGGACAGCGCTTTCCGATACGAGCAGTACTTC. This encodes CASSFFTDSAFRYEQYF.

V gene TRBV19 combines with J gene TRBJ2-7, with 7 positions matching TRBD1. Germline V gene lookup returns CDR1 LNHDA and CDR2 SQIVND (reference sequence). The ends lost 5 bases at V and 5 bases at J; junction bases unmatched: 9. This CDR3 comprises 14 residues. The CDR3 spells CASSPRTGHHEQYF. The CDR3 DNA follows: TGTGCCAGTAGTCCCCGGACAGGTCACCACGAGCAGTACTTC.

This clone was detected only once. The rearrangement joins TRBV7-2 to TRBJ1-6; 11 bases are a match to TRBD1. There are 17 residues in the CDR3. J gave up 6 bases and V 7 bases, and 11 bases lay outside the gene matches. CDR1 SGHTA and CDR2 FQGNSA come from the germline V gene. For the CDR3, the DNA is TGTGCCAGCATCCTCACCGGGACAGGGGGAATTAATTCACCCCTCCACTTT. Translated, it gives CASILTGTGGINSPLHF.

The V and J genes are TRBV24-1 and TRBJ2-7; 9 bases agree with TRBD1. Germline loops: CDR1 KGHDR, CDR2 SFDVKD. The CDR3 totals 12 residues. With V trimmed by 12 bases and J by 5 bases, 7 bases remained unmatched. Here the CDR3 DNA reads TGTGCCGCGGGGACAGGGCGCGACGAGCAGTACTTC. This gives the protein CAAGTGRDEQYF.

This chain uses TRBV27 with TRBJ2-1; D remains unclear. From germline, CDR1 is MNHEY and CDR2 SMNVEV (reference sequence). The CDR3 loop spans 13 amino acids. The ends were cut back, 3 bases at V and 3 bases at J, with 6 bases in the middle. CDR3 protein: CASSFLNYNEQFF. In DNA form, the CDR3 reads TGTGCCAGCAGTTTCCTAAACTACAATGAGCAGTTCTTC.

The chain uses TRBV7-9 and TRBJ2-7, with no clear D. Looked up from germline, CDR1 is SEHNR and CDR2 is FQNEAQ (reference sequence). This CDR3 has 13 amino acids. The V end lost 2 bases, the J end lost 2 bases, and 7 bases lay between the germline ends. The CDR3 spells CASSLTPAYEQYF. CDR3 sequence (DNA): TGTGCCAGCAGCTTAACTCCCGCCTACGAGCAGTACTTC.

The gene calls are TRBV30 and TRBJ1-1; unclear D gene. CDR1 and CDR2 from the germline V gene are GTSNPN and SVGIG (reference sequence). This CDR3 is 13 amino acids long. V was clipped by 3 bases and J by 2 bases, with 10 bases between them. CDR3 region: CAWRRGTNTEAFF. Written as DNA, the CDR3 is TGTGCCTGGAGGCGGGGAACCAACACTGAAGCTTTCTTT. Complete variable domain (other parts from reference TRBV30 and TRBJ1-1): SQTIHQWPATLVQPVGSPLSLECTVEGTSNPNLYWYRQAAGRGLQLLFYSVGIGQISSEVPQNLSASRPQDRQFILSSKKLLLSDSGFYLCAWRRGTNTEAFFGQGTRLTVV.